These 32 T cell receptor beta chains came from one sample sequenced in a study of OX40 agonist ivuxolimab in advanced cancers. Library preparation used the immunoSEQ multiplex PCR assay. TCRdb retrieved this table from immuneACCESS and kept in-frame rearrangements only. Not all clones are present; in checked studies, unresolved V genes account for under half, and no reason is known for the remainder. This sample is represented by some 77,000 clones; 90% of them were singletons. The top ten constitute about 1.7% of the sample. The source material was CD4+ or CD8+ T cells sorted from blood, sampled in a trial of the OX40 agonist ivuxolimab. The receptors originated from an adult with an advanced solid tumor such as melanoma, head and neck, liver or kidney cancer.

This rearrangement joins TRBV2 to TRBJ2-7; 7 nucleotides align to TRBD2. CDR1 is SNHLY and CDR2 is FYNNEI in the germline V gene. V lost 4 bases and J lost 0; bases outside the gene matches: 0. The CDR3 covers 13 residues. CDR3 DNA sequence: TGTGCCAGCAGTGCTAGCGGCTCCTACGAGCAGTACTTC. Amino acid sequence: CASSASGSYEQYF. Supplemented by reference TRBV2 and TRBJ2-7, the full variable domain reads EPEVTQTPSHQVTQMGQEVILRCVPISNHLYFYWYRQILGQKVEFLVSFYNNEISEKSEIFDDQFSVERPDGSNFTLKIRSTKLEDSAMYFCASSASGSYEQYFGPGTRLTVT.

The CDR3 bases are TGTGCCAGCAGTTTGGGACTAGGTGGTGAGCAGTTCTTC. Protein: CASSLGLGGEQFF. The genes are TRBV7-9 and TRBJ2-1, with 8 bases aligning to TRBD2. V was pared by 6 bases and J by 9 bases, with 7 bases of the junction left unmatched. Germline V gene sequence: CDR1 SEHNR, CDR2 FQNEAQ (reference sequence). CDR3 length: 13 residues.

The chain combines TRBV7-2 with TRBJ2-7, with D possibly matching TRBD2 (5 bases). The germline CDR1 and CDR2 sequences are SGHTA and FQGNSA. CDR3 length equals 14 residues. Trimming cost V 1 base and J 9 bases, with 16 bases left between them. The chain's CDR3 is CASSLGLAFSGQYF. CDR3 sequence (DNA): TGTGCCAGCAGCTTAGGGCTAGCTTTCTCAGGGCAGTACTTC.

This sequence joins TRBV30 and TRBJ2-2; possibly TRBD2 for D (6 bases). Trimming left V 4 bases short and J 10 bases short, with 16 bases between. The CDR3 loop spans 13 amino acids. The germline V gene encodes CDR1 GTSNPN and CDR2 SVGIG (reference sequence). This CDR3 is CAWNWDSLAELFF. The DNA for the CDR3 is TGTGCCTGGAATTGGGACTCTCTCGCGGAGCTGTTTTTT.

The chain's CDR3 is CASSESYATNEQFF. The CDR3 DNA is TGTGCCAGCAGTGAAAGTTATGCAACCAATGAGCAGTTCTTC. The chain links TRBV2 to TRBJ2-1; D gene uncertain. Trimming took off 2 bases at V and 6 bases at J, with 11 bases between the two ends. The germline V gene has CDR1 SNHLY and CDR2 FYNNEI. This CDR3 spans 14 amino acids.

In this sample, this clone turned up once. The chain uses TRBV10-3 and TRBJ2-1; 9 nucleotides line up with TRBD2. Unmatched junction bases numbered 8, after V lost 7 bases and J lost 10 bases. The CDR3 runs to 13 residues. Germline lookup yields CDR1 ENHRY and CDR2 SYGVKD. CDR3 nucleotide sequence: TGTGCCATCAACCAGCGGGAGGCTTCCGAGCAGTTCTTC. Its translation: CAINQREASEQFF.

The rearrangement joins TRBV18 to TRBJ2-7; D is undetermined. Germline CDR1 KGHSH, CDR2 LQKENI. This CDR3 comprises 11 residues. Trimming took off 5 bases at V and 2 bases at J, with 4 bases between the two ends. CDR3 in amino acids: CASSGTYEQYF. Written as DNA, the CDR3 is TGTGCCAGCTCAGGAACCTACGAGCAGTACTTC. Looking up the rest from reference TRBV18 and TRBJ2-7 gives the full variable domain: NAGVMQNPRHLVRRRGQEARLRCSPMKGHSHVYWYRQLPEEGLKFMVYLQKENIIDESGMPKERFSAEFPKEGPSILRIQQVVRGDSAAYFCASSGTYEQYFGPGTRLTVT.

The chain joins TRBV27 to TRBJ2-7, with D possibly called TRBD1 or TRBD2 (6 bases each). V was pared by 1 base and J by 2 bases, with 15 bases between. Germline V lookup: CDR1 MNHEY, CDR2 SMNVEV (reference sequence). The CDR3 extends over 16 amino acids. CDR3 DNA: TGTGCCAGCAGTTTATATGGGGGGCTGGCTCCCTACGAGCAGTACTTC. Translating gives CASSLYGGLAPYEQYF.

This clone appeared once. The chain has TRBV29-1 and TRBJ1-2; the D gene is possibly TRBD1 (6 bases). The V end was cut by 5 bases, the J end by 0 bases, with 10 bases between. This CDR3 has 13 residues. Germline CDR1 is SQVTM and CDR2 is ANQGSEA. The CDR3 sequence is CSVLDSPNYGYTF. The CDR3 nucleotides are TGCAGCGTTCTGGACAGTCCTAACTATGGCTACACCTTC.

The gene calls are TRBV11-2 and TRBJ2-3; D remains ambiguous. Trimming cost V 2 bases and J 0 bases, with 18 bases left between them. The CDR3 totals 18 residues. Germline assignment: CDR1 SGHAT and CDR2 FQNNGV. The CDR3, as DNA: TGTGCCAGCAGCTTATTTTTAAGTTTCTCCTCTAGCACAGATACGCAGTATTTT. Protein: CASSLFLSFSSSTDTQYF.

The chain is built from TRBV21-1 and TRBJ1-5. TRBV21-1 is a pseudogene locus. This CDR3 is built from 14 residues. This CDR3 reads CASSKAHSNQPQHF. The CDR3 nucleotides read TGTGCCAGCAGCAAAGCGCATAGCAATCAGCCCCAGCATTTT.

J is TRBJ1-2 and V is TRBV6-1; D is ambiguous. The CDR3 loop spans 15 amino acids. The V and J ends lost 5 bases and 2 bases respectively, with 15 bases between them. The germline gives CDR1 MNHNS, CDR2 SASEGT. CDR3 nucleotides: TGTGCCAGCAGTCTAGGACGGACGGACAACTATGGCTACACCTTC. Translation: CASSLGRTDNYGYTF.

The rearrangement joins TRBV19 to TRBJ2-7; the D gene is possibly TRBD2 (6 bases). CDR1 and CDR2 (germline): LNHDA, SQIVND (reference sequence). This CDR3 is 14 amino acids long. Trimming took off 5 bases at V and 4 bases at J, with 15 bases between the two ends. CDR3 sequence (DNA): TGTGCCAGTAGTCAAGCGAGCGGGCCTTACGAGCAGTACTTC. This translates into CASSQASGPYEQYF.

The chain employs TRBV11-3 and TRBJ2-7; 10 bases match TRBD1. This CDR3 comprises 16 residues. CDR1 and CDR2 from the germline V gene are SGHNT and YENEEA. V lost 3 bases and J lost 2; bases outside the gene matches: 7. The DNA of the CDR3 is TGTGCCAGCAGCTTCCTCGGGACAGGGGCACCCTACGAGCAGTACTTC. It codes for CASSFLGTGAPYEQYF.

This chain connects TRBV28 to TRBJ1-4; D possibly corresponds to TRBD1 (6 bases). CDR3 length: 15 amino acids. Germline-derived CDR1 and CDR2 are MDHEN and SYDVKM. V was trimmed by 3 bases and J by 9 bases, leaving 17 bases between them. The CDR3 here is CASSFLGTPSQKLFF. CDR3 DNA: TGTGCCAGCAGTTTCCTCGGGACACCTTCTCAAAAACTGTTTTTT.

The chain links TRBV10-1 to TRBJ1-6; possibly TRBD1 for D (5 bases). Germline values: CDR1 WNHNN, CDR2 SYGVQD (reference sequence). The CDR3 runs 16 residues. V lost 3 bases and J 10 bases, leaving 19 bases between the germline ends. The CDR3 sequence: CASSDSHVQGDSPLHF. The CDR3, as DNA: TGCGCCAGCAGTGACTCCCACGTTCAGGGTGACTCACCCCTCCACTTT.

The chain recombines TRBV10-1 with TRBJ2-4, with D perhaps matching TRBD2 (6 bases). This CDR3 contains 15 residues. The ends were cut back, 4 bases at V and 0 bases at J, with 10 bases in the middle. Looked up from germline, CDR1 is WNHNN and CDR2 is SYGVQD (reference sequence). The CDR3 DNA sequence: TGCGCCAGCAGTGTGGGAGGACTAGCCAAAAACATTCAGTACTTC. It encodes CASSVGGLAKNIQYF.

V gene TRBV4-1 combines with J gene TRBJ1-1, with D perhaps TRBD1 (6 bases). CDR1 MGHRA and CDR2 YSYEKL come from the germline V gene. The CDR3 is 16 amino acids. V was cut by 0 bases and J by 11 bases, with 22 bases left in between. The CDR3 spells CASSQERGGRRGEAFF. The DNA of the CDR3 is TGCGCCAGCAGCCAAGAAAGAGGGGGACGCCGAGGGGAGGCTTTCTTT.

The chain employs TRBV6-5 and TRBJ1-1; D unclear. V was cut by 0 bases and J by 8 bases, with 10 bases left in between. The V gene's germline CDR1 is MNHEY and CDR2 SVGAGI. The CDR3 is 13 residues long. DNA of the CDR3: TGTGCCAGCAGTTACTCGTTTAGCAGGGAAGCTTTCTTT. It yields the protein CASSYSFSREAFF.

V is TRBV5-8 and J is TRBJ2-2; D is uncertain. This CDR3 has 14 amino acids. V lost 2 bases, J lost 0 bases, and 5 bases lay in between. Germline V gene lookup returns CDR1 SGHTS and CDR2 YDEGEE. In DNA, the CDR3 is TGTGCCAGCAGCTTACAGCCGAACACCGGGGAGCTGTTTTTT. It encodes CASSLQPNTGELFF.

The chain links TRBV25-1 to TRBJ1-4; no definite D call. The germline CDR1 and CDR2 sequences are MGHDK and SYGVNS. This CDR3 contains 13 residues. Deletions cut 5 bases from V and 15 bases from J, with 19 bases between. The CDR3 protein is CASSHPPGSGLFF. The DNA for the CDR3 is TGTGCCAGCAGTCACCCTCCCGGCTCGGGATTGTTTTTT.

This clone was counted between two and nine times. This chain uses TRBV19 with TRBJ2-7; D ambiguous. V lost 0 bases and J lost 2, with 5 bases in between. This CDR3 is 13 amino acids long. CDR1 and CDR2 from the germline V gene are LNHDA and SQIVND (reference sequence). DNA for the CDR3: TGTGCCAGTAGTATAGAGGGTCCCTACGAGCAGTACTTC. It codes for CASSIEGPYEQYF.

The genes are TRBV23-1 and TRBJ2-7, with a possible D match to TRBD1 (6 bases). TRBV23-1 is placed among ORFs of uncertain function. This CDR3 spans 13 amino acids. CDR3: CASCQGTLYEQYF. The CDR3, as DNA: TGCGCGAGCTGCCAGGGGACCCTCTACGAGCAGTACTTC.

V usage is TRBV11-3 and J usage is TRBJ2-5; 8 bases match TRBD2. The V and J ends lost 4 bases and 9 bases, in that order; junction bases with no gene match: 10. Per the germline V gene, CDR1 is SGHNT and CDR2 is YENEEA. The CDR3 sequence is 14 residues long. The CDR3 nucleotides read TGTGCCAGCAGCTCCGGGAGGGCCCCGGGGGCCCAGTACTTC. Protein product: CASSSGRAPGAQYF.

In this sample, this clone turned up once. This chain joins TRBV6-5 and TRBJ2-6; D is possibly TRBD2 (5 bases). This CDR3 is built from 13 residues. V shed 4 bases and J shed 9 bases, with 10 bases lying between them. CDR1 is MNHEY and CDR2 is SVGAGI in the germline V gene. The CDR3, as DNA: TGTGCCAGCAGTTCTGCAGCGGACAACGTCCTGACTTTC. Protein product: CASSSAADNVLTF.

The chain combines TRBV28 with TRBJ1-2; D unresolved. This CDR3 comprises 15 residues. V lost 8 bases, J lost 3 bases, and 19 bases lay in between. The germline V gene encodes CDR1 MDHEN and CDR2 SYDVKM. The CDR3 sequence is CASSRTAEIDYGYTF. In DNA, the CDR3 is TGTGCCAGCTCCCGGACCGCTGAGATTGACTATGGCTACACCTTC.

The V gene is TRBV10-3, the J gene TRBJ2-1; 9 nucleotides agree with TRBD2. V trimming: 3 bases; J trimming: 10 bases; junction bases outside the gene matches: 13. There are 16 residues in the CDR3. CDR1 is ENHRY, CDR2 SYGVKD, per germline. The CDR3 DNA is TGTGCCATCAGTGAAATTGGCGGGGGGGCTGTTGGGGAGCAGTTCTTC. Translating it yields CAISEIGGGAVGEQFF.

The chain has TRBV28 and TRBJ2-1, with TRBD1 matching over 10 bases. CDR1 is MDHEN, CDR2 SYDVKM, per germline. V dropped 5 bases and J dropped 8; count of bases not matched to a gene: 12. The CDR3 extends over 16 amino acids. CDR3 DNA sequence: TGTGCCAGCAGTGGGCGGGGGACAGGGGTCCGGGATGAGCAGTTCTTC. Translation: CASSGRGTGVRDEQFF.

With regard to this clone: Other DNA sequences in the sample encode the same CDR3. The chain recombines TRBV5-4 with TRBJ1-1; D uncertain. This CDR3 is 13 amino acids long. The V and J ends lost 2 bases and 0 bases respectively, with 5 bases between them. Germline V gene data show CDR1 as SGHNT and CDR2 as YYREEE (reference sequence). The CDR3 coding sequence is TGTGCCAGCAGCTTAGCTCTGAACACTGAAGCTTTCTTT. It specifies CASSLALNTEAFF.

CDR3 residues: CASSLGSNLYGYTF. The CDR3, as DNA: TGTGCCAGCAGCTTAGGTTCCAACCTCTATGGCTACACCTTC. The rearrangement joins TRBV11-2 to TRBJ1-2; D gene uncertain. From germline, CDR1 is SGHAT and CDR2 FQNNGV. CDR3 size: 14 residues. The V gene lost 1 base and the J gene lost 4 bases, with 10 bases spanning the gap. Looking up the rest from reference TRBV11-2 and TRBJ1-2 gives the full variable domain: EAGVAQSPRYKIIEKRQSVAFWCNPISGHATLYWYQQILGQGPKLLIQFQNNGVVDDSQLPKDRFSAERLKGVDSTLKIQPAKLEDSAVYLCASSLGSNLYGYTFGSGTRLTVV.

The chain employs TRBV2 and TRBJ2-2; tentative D call: TRBD2 (5 bases). V lost 4 bases and J lost 3, with 15 bases in between. CDR1 and CDR2 (germline): SNHLY, FYNNEI. The CDR3 has 16 amino acids. Written as DNA, the CDR3 is TGTGCCAGCAGTGCCCTTACTAGAGCGGACACCGGGGAGCTGTTTTTT. Translating it yields CASSALTRADTGELFF.

The CDR3 loop reads CASSAAGAREQYF. The CDR3 bases are TGTGCCAGCTCCGCCGCGGGGGCGAGGGAGCAGTACTTC. The rearrangement links TRBV6-1 to TRBJ2-7; maybe TRBD2 (7 bases). V was pared by 8 bases and J by 7 bases, with 18 bases between. CDR1 is MNHNS, CDR2 SASEGT, per germline. CDR3 length: 13 residues.